The source of this T cell receptor (beta chain) is a study of beta chain features in type 1 diabetes. Sorted CD4+ subsets: naive, central memory, regulatory, stem cell-like memory (CD45RO/CCR7/CD25/CD127/CD95/CD27 panel). Germline CDR1 and CDR2: SGHNT and YYREEE (reference sequence). V lost 4 bases to trimming and J lost 0 bases, with 15 bases between them. This CDR3 region has 16 residues. Every isolated RNA sample was fully reverse transcribed, so sequencing captured expressed TCRB transcripts. For naive, central memory and regulatory T cell samples, reads averaged around 3.6 million. Here immunoSEQ multiplex PCR was the method, and the copy in TCRdb shows in-frame clones only, minus some. The sample contains hundreds of thousands of clones, roughly 15% of which appear only once. On this clone: Antigen specificity is unknown.

Broader study findings: Among patients with Type 1 diabetes, TCRB CDR3s were moderately but significantly shorter in every one of the four CD4+ subsets. Shorter templates may be favored by PCR, equally so in patients and controls.

This clonotype originated in a woman between 18 and 30 years old in good health. The chain joins TRBV5-4 to TRBJ2-3; tentative D call: TRBD2 (6 bases). The sequenced sample was naive CD4+ T cells from blood. The DNA for the CDR3 is TGTGCCAGCAGCCTTGGGACTTCCACGAGCACAGATACGCAGTATTTT. It specifies CASSLGTSTSTDTQYF.